One sample yielded the 13 T cell receptor beta chains listed below, sequenced in a study of T-cell reconstitution after alpha-beta-depleted transplantation in children. Unique molecular identifiers were used in preparing the TCRbeta library. MiXCR, applied by TCRdb to the PCR reads, yields one record per CDR3 protein. The sample includes around 450,000 distinct CDR3 sequences, around 16% of them seen just once. The sample was PBMCs, mostly from graft donor cells, taken 360 days after TCRalphabeta/CD19-depleted stem cell transplant. These receptors were obtained from a boy in the first two years of life who had a stem cell transplant for Wiskott-Aldrich syndrome, so the T cells may come from the graft donor.

The sample holds a few counts of this clonotype. This chain joins TRBV5-1 and TRBJ2-1, with 9 bases identical to TRBD2. This CDR3 has 18 residues. V lost 4 bases and J lost 0; bases outside the gene matches: 11. Germline V CDR1 and CDR2: SGHRS, YFSETQ. Here the CDR3 reads CASSPAYGSGSSYNEQFF. As DNA, the CDR3 is TGCGCCAGCAGCCCGGCTTACGGTAGCGGGAGCTCCTACAATGAGCAGTTCTTC.

This chain links TRBV5-6 with TRBJ2-7, with 7 bases aligning to TRBD1. With V trimmed by 1 base and J by 1 base, 8 bases remained unmatched. This CDR3 has 16 amino acids. Germline lookup yields CDR1 SGHDT and CDR2 YYEEEE. As DNA, the CDR3 is TGTGCCAGCAGCTTGATGTGGGACAGAGATTCCTACGAGCAGTACTTC. Translation gives CASSLMWDRDSYEQYF.

There are a few counts of this clonotype. The chain uses TRBV18 and TRBJ2-7; possibly TRBD2 for D (7 bases). The germline CDR1 and CDR2 sequences are KGHSH and LQKENI. V lost 4 bases, J lost 0 bases, and 16 bases lay in between. The CDR3 sequence is 16 residues long. The CDR3 here is CASSRLAGAASYEQYF. Here the CDR3 DNA reads TGTGCCAGCTCACGACTCGCGGGGGCGGCCTCCTACGAGCAGTACTTC.

Only a few counts were recorded for this clonotype. The chain combines TRBV6-5 with TRBJ1-3; D unresolved. Trimming cost V 3 bases and J 2 bases, with 8 bases left between them. Germline V CDR1 and CDR2: MNHEY, SVGAGI. This CDR3 spans 14 amino acids. CDR3 sequence reads: CASSYNTPGNTIYF. CDR3 nucleotides: TGTGCCAGCAGTTATAACACACCTGGAAACACCATATATTTT.

This clonotype occurred a few times. This sequence joins TRBV15 and TRBJ2-4; maybe TRBD1 (5 bases). The CDR3 contains 15 residues. Between the trimmed V and J ends, which lost 3 bases and 0 bases, there was a span of 9 bases. CDR1 and CDR2 from the germline V gene are LNHNV and YYDKDF (reference sequence). Here the CDR3 reads CATSSLQVAKNIQYF. In DNA, the CDR3 is TGTGCCACCAGCAGCTTACAGGTAGCCAAAAACATTCAGTACTTC.

This clonotype was seen a few times. The rearrangement uses TRBV24-1 and TRBJ2-7, with 8 bases matching TRBD1. V lost 3 bases and J lost 3; bases outside the gene matches: 6. Germline loops: CDR1 KGHDR, CDR2 SFDVKD. The CDR3 has 15 residues. This chain's CDR3 is CATSDTATGDYEQYF. In nucleotides, the CDR3 is TGTGCCACCAGTGATACAGCGACAGGGGACTACGAGCAGTACTTC.

This clonotype has ten or more counts. The J gene is TRBJ2-7, the V gene TRBV5-1; the match to TRBD2 covers 9 bases. Germline V lookup: CDR1 SGHRS, CDR2 YFSETQ. This CDR3 region has 14 residues. With V trimmed by 5 bases and J by 4 bases, 7 bases remained unmatched. CDR3 region: CASRPSGNRYEQYF. DNA for the CDR3: TGCGCCAGCAGGCCTAGCGGGAATCGTTACGAGCAGTACTTC.

This clonotype was recorded a few times. V usage is TRBV12-5 and J usage is TRBJ2-5; TRBD1 matches 9 bases. The CDR3 consists of 20 residues. The V gene's germline CDR1 is LGHNT and CDR2 FRNRAP. The J segment lost 0 bases and the V segment lost 3 bases, leaving 17 bases of the junction unmatched. CDR3 DNA: TGTGCTAGTGGTTTTCTTACCAGGACAGGGGCCGTCCTGTACCAAGAGACCCAGTACTTC. Encoded protein: CASGFLTRTGAVLYQETQYF.

The sample holds a few counts of this clonotype. The chain couples TRBV29-1 to TRBJ2-1; 13 bases align to TRBD2. After removal of 5 bases from V and 2 bases from J, the junction contained 6 bases not matched to a gene. From germline, CDR1 is SQVTM and CDR2 ANQGSEA. This CDR3 is 16 amino acids long. The CDR3 protein is CSVTRTSGRAYNEQFF. CDR3 in DNA: TGCAGCGTTACACGCACTAGCGGGAGGGCCTACAATGAGCAGTTCTTC.

This chain connects TRBV12-3 or TRBV12-4 to TRBJ2-2, with TRBD2 matching 13 bases. V was clipped by 5 bases and J by 4 bases; unmatched bases: 13. The length of the CDR3 is 19 residues. CDR3 region: CASSTSGGLAGARTGELFF. CDR3 DNA sequence: TGTGCCAGCAGTACCAGCGGTGGACTAGCGGGAGCTCGCACCGGGGAGCTGTTTTTT.

This clonotype was counted a few times. V and J are TRBV7-9 and TRBJ2-7, with D unresolved. Germline CDR1 is SEHNR and CDR2 is FQNEAQ (reference sequence). CDR3 size: 13 residues. Trimming cost V 5 bases and J 7 bases, with 15 bases left between them. CDR3 sequence: CASSPGKAREQYF. The CDR3 DNA reads TGTGCCAGCAGCCCCGGTAAAGCTAGGGAGCAGTACTTC.

This clonotype was seen a few times. V usage is TRBV6-1 and J usage is TRBJ2-7; 11 nucleotides align to TRBD2. This CDR3 comprises 17 residues. V lost 6 bases, J lost 2 bases, and 12 bases stayed unmatched. Germline CDR1 is MNHNS and CDR2 is SASEGT. CDR3 nucleotides: TGTGCCAGCAGCGCCGACCTACTAGCGGGAGTCCCCTACGAGCAGTACTTC. As protein: CASSADLLAGVPYEQYF.

This clonotype was picked up a small number of times. This rearrangement joins TRBV14 to TRBJ2-1; D is unresolved. Between the trimmed V and J ends, which lost 1 base and 5 bases, there was a span of 3 bases. There are 12 residues in the CDR3. CDR1 is SGHDN, CDR2 FVKESK, per germline. In DNA, the CDR3 is TGTGCCAGCAGCCAAGCCAACAATGAGCAGTTCTTC. This encodes CASSQANNEQFF.